These 25 T cell receptor beta chains were sequenced from one sample in a study of cytomegalovirus exposure and HLA in healthy donors. Sequenced by immunoSEQ multiplex PCR; TCRdb stores in-frame clones only, minus some. Here the sample spans some 170,000 clones, 84% being singletons. Sequenced input: PBMCs. Every receptor here comes from a man aged 30 to 45 in good health and CMV-seropositive.

There are a few counts of this clone. This sequence joins TRBV18 and TRBJ2-7; 7 bases match TRBD1. Germline values: CDR1 KGHSH, CDR2 LQKENI. The CDR3 is 16 residues long. Trimming at V came to 4 bases and at J to 1 base, leaving 10 bases not matched to a gene. CDR3 in DNA: TGTGCCAGCTCACGATACTCCGGGACAGAGTCCTACGAGCAGTACTTC. Its protein is CASSRYSGTESYEQYF.

The genes are TRBV6-6 and TRBJ2-1, with 7 bases that match TRBD2. The germline gives CDR1 MNHNY, CDR2 SVGAGI (reference sequence). This CDR3 spans 16 amino acids. V shed 8 bases and J 4 bases; nucleotides not matched to a gene: 14. CDR3 nucleotides: TGTGCCAGCGGGTCTGACGTAGCGGGCCTTTACAATGAGCAGTTCTTC. Amino acid sequence: CASGSDVAGLYNEQFF.

This clone was observed a few times. The chain couples TRBV6-1 to TRBJ2-7; TRBD1 might be the D (6 bases). CDR3 size: 14 residues. Trimming shortened V by 8 bases and J by 0 bases, and 14 bases separated the two germline ends. The V gene's germline CDR1 is MNHNS and CDR2 SASEGT. CDR3 loop: CASSRDMSSYEQYF. CDR3 DNA sequence: TGTGCCAGCTCCCGGGACATGAGCTCCTACGAGCAGTACTTC.

This clone was counted once. This chain links TRBV11-1 with TRBJ2-1, with TRBD1 identical over 7 bases. CDR3 size: 13 residues. V was pared by 5 bases and J by 3 bases, with 1 base of the junction left unmatched. Germline V gene sequence: CDR1 SGHAT, CDR2 FQDESV (reference sequence). DNA of the CDR3: TGTGCCAGCAGCGGGGACAGCTACAATGAGCAGTTCTTC. The encoded protein is CASSGDSYNEQFF.

The rearrangement uses TRBV15 and TRBJ1-1, with D unresolved. Trimming removed 4 bases from V and 7 bases from J, with 13 bases in between. Germline V CDR1 and CDR2: LNHNV, YYDKDF (reference sequence). This CDR3 spans 13 amino acids. This CDR3 is CATSKGSGIEAFF. The CDR3 DNA sequence: TGTGCCACCAGCAAAGGGAGTGGGATTGAAGCTTTCTTT.

The chain carries TRBV5-1 and TRBJ1-1; the D is unclear. Trimming pared 7 bases from V and 1 base from J, leaving 11 bases between. Germline loops: CDR1 SGHRS, CDR2 YFSETQ. The CDR3 sequence is 13 residues long. CDR3 nucleotides: TGCGCCAGCGGGGAGGGTCAGAACACTGAAGCTTTCTTT. Translating gives CASGEGQNTEAFF.

This chain links TRBV10-1 with TRBJ1-1; TRBD1 might be the D (6 bases). The CDR3 consists of 13 residues. Germline V CDR1 and CDR2: WNHNN, SYGVQD (reference sequence). Trimming took off 9 bases at V and 4 bases at J, with 15 bases between the two ends. CDR3 in amino acids: CASQTGLGTEAFF. The CDR3 DNA is TGCGCCAGTCAGACAGGATTGGGCACTGAAGCTTTCTTT.

The chain uses TRBV4-1 and TRBJ2-7; 8 positions match TRBD2. V lost 6 bases and J lost 2; bases outside the gene matches: 12. The germline gives CDR1 MGHRA, CDR2 YSYEKL. The CDR3 has 16 residues. CDR3: CASSPGGAGDAYEQYF. The CDR3, as DNA: TGCGCCAGCAGTCCCGGGGGAGCGGGGGATGCCTACGAGCAGTACTTC.

In nucleotides, the CDR3 is TGTGCCAGCACCCCCACCAAGCTAGCCAAAAACATTCAGTACTTC. Its translation: CASTPTKLAKNIQYF. J is TRBJ2-4 and V is TRBV2; D gene unclear. This CDR3 is 15 amino acids long. Germline V gives CDR1 SNHLY, CDR2 FYNNEI. Trimming cost V 7 bases and J 0 bases, with 13 bases left between them.

V usage is TRBV7-3 and J usage is TRBJ2-7; D gene uncertain. CDR3 length: 14 residues. Deletions cut 1 base from V and 3 bases from J, with 10 bases between. Germline-derived CDR1 and CDR2 are SGHTA and FQGTGA. The CDR3 coding sequence is TGTGCCAGCAGCTTAAGTGGGCAGAGCTACGAGCAGTACTTC. Protein sequence: CASSLSGQSYEQYF.

The chain couples TRBV9 to TRBJ2-7; weak D call: TRBD2 (6 bases). Trimming took off 0 bases at V and 6 bases at J, with 10 bases between the two ends. This CDR3 is 13 amino acids long. In germline, CDR1 is SGDLS, CDR2 YYNGEE. The CDR3 protein is CASSVVGGGEQYF. The CDR3 nucleotides read TGTGCCAGCAGCGTAGTCGGGGGAGGCGAGCAGTACTTC.

The chain joins TRBV27 to TRBJ1-1, with D unclear. Germline assignment: CDR1 MNHEY and CDR2 SMNVEV (reference sequence). This CDR3 contains 14 residues. V lost 3 bases, J lost 2 bases, and 10 bases lay in between. Written as DNA, the CDR3 is TGTGCCAGCAGTTTGAACGGTCTAAACACTGAAGCTTTCTTT. The encoded protein is CASSLNGLNTEAFF.

V gene TRBV19 combines with J gene TRBJ2-3, with 7 positions matching TRBD2. V was clipped by 4 bases and J by 2 bases; unmatched bases: 3. Germline V gene data show CDR1 as LNHDA and CDR2 as SQIVND (reference sequence). The CDR3 extends over 14 amino acids. The CDR3 region is CASSNKRDTDTQYF. CDR3 DNA: TGTGCCAGTAGTAACAAGCGGGACACAGATACGCAGTATTTT.

V is TRBV7-9 and J is TRBJ2-7; TRBD2 agrees at 7 bases. The ends lost 2 bases at V and 2 bases at J; junction bases unmatched: 6. Germline V gives CDR1 SEHNR, CDR2 FQNEAQ (reference sequence). CDR3 size: 15 residues. This CDR3 is CASSLPSGTTYEQYF. The CDR3 coding sequence is TGTGCCAGCAGCTTACCGAGCGGGACCACCTACGAGCAGTACTTC.

The chain links TRBV28 to TRBJ2-2, with D tentatively TRBD2 (5 bases). V lost 4 bases, J lost 7 bases, and 19 bases lay in between. CDR1 is MDHEN, CDR2 SYDVKM, per germline. The CDR3 extends over 16 amino acids. DNA of the CDR3: TGTGCCAGCAGTTCCTCCCTTGTCCGGGGTAACGGGGAGCTGTTTTTT. Translation gives CASSSSLVRGNGELFF.

The V gene is TRBV6-1, the J gene TRBJ2-2; 9 bases fit TRBD1. Trimming took 2 bases from V and 6 from J; bases not matched to a gene: 1. The germline gives CDR1 MNHNS, CDR2 SASEGT. The length of the CDR3 is 14 residues. This CDR3 reads CASSERQGAGELFF. The CDR3 region has the DNA TGTGCCAGCAGTGAAAGACAGGGGGCCGGGGAGCTGTTTTTT.

The rearrangement joins TRBV2 to TRBJ1-1, with a possible D match to TRBD1 (6 bases). Germline V gene lookup returns CDR1 SNHLY and CDR2 FYNNEI. CDR3 length equals 12 residues. Between the trimmed V and J ends, which lost 7 bases and 5 bases, there was a span of 11 bases. The CDR3 bases are TGTGCCAGCACCCAAGACAGGACTGAAGCTTTCTTT. Encoded protein: CASTQDRTEAFF.

The V gene is TRBV18, the J gene TRBJ2-3; D is possibly TRBD1 (5 bases). CDR3 length: 15 amino acids. The germline gives CDR1 KGHSH, CDR2 LQKENI. The V and J ends lost 1 base and 2 bases respectively, with 10 bases between them. The CDR3 sequence is CASSPRTQATDTQYF. CDR3 in DNA: TGTGCCAGCTCACCACGGACACAAGCCACAGATACGCAGTATTTT.

The chain employs TRBV7-8 and TRBJ2-5; TRBD1 matches 8 bases. Looked up from germline, CDR1 is SGHVS and CDR2 is FQNEAQ. CDR3 size: 14 residues. J gave up 4 bases and V 7 bases, and 8 bases lay outside the gene matches. CDR3 bases: TGTGCCAGCACCCCGGGACAGGCACTAGAGACCCAGTACTTC. It yields the protein CASTPGQALETQYF.

The chain employs TRBV6-1 and TRBJ2-7; D uncertain. The germline V gene has CDR1 MNHNS and CDR2 SASEGT. The V and J ends lost 8 bases and 0 bases respectively, with 11 bases between them. The CDR3 length is 13 residues. CDR3 nucleotides: TGTGCCAGCGGTACGGGTTTCTCCTACGAGCAGTACTTC. Translating it yields CASGTGFSYEQYF.

The chain uses TRBV27 and TRBJ2-5, with TRBD2 as a possible D gene (6 bases). The CDR3 sequence is 13 residues long. The germline CDR1 and CDR2 sequences are MNHEY and SMNVEV (reference sequence). V was clipped by 5 bases and J by 5 bases, with 12 bases between them. The CDR3, as DNA: TGTGCCAGCAGTGGACATGGGGGGGAGACCCAGTACTTC. This encodes CASSGHGGETQYF.

This clone has only a few counts. V gene TRBV29-1 combines with J gene TRBJ1-2; D unresolved. The V gene lost 4 bases and the J gene lost 3 bases, with 9 bases spanning the gap. From germline, CDR1 is SQVTM and CDR2 ANQGSEA. CDR3 length: 12 residues. The CDR3 DNA sequence: TGCAGCGTTGTGGGCCTTGACTATGGCTACACCTTC. As protein: CSVVGLDYGYTF.

The gene calls are TRBV30 and TRBJ2-7; 9 bases match TRBD2. V lost 0 bases to trimming and J lost 4 bases; unmatched junction nucleotides: 1. Germline values: CDR1 GTSNPN, CDR2 SVGIG (reference sequence). This CDR3 region has 13 residues. The CDR3 nucleotides are TGTGCCTGGAGTGTGGCGGGGGGGTACGAGCAGTACTTC. Translating gives CAWSVAGGYEQYF.

The V and J genes are TRBV2 and TRBJ1-6; 8 bases map to TRBD1. Unmatched junction bases numbered 14, after V lost 6 bases and J lost 7 bases. The CDR3 contains 17 residues. Germline values: CDR1 SNHLY, CDR2 FYNNEI. CDR3 sequence reads: CASSGAGGFLVNSPLHF. CDR3 nucleotide sequence: TGTGCCAGCAGCGGGGCAGGGGGCTTTCTTGTGAATTCACCCCTCCACTTT.

V usage is TRBV7-8 and J usage is TRBJ2-1; D gene uncertain. Germline CDR1 is SGHVS and CDR2 is FQNEAQ. This CDR3 region has 14 residues. V shed 3 bases and J shed 5 bases, with 11 bases lying between them. CDR3 protein: CASSFNYLDNEQFF. The CDR3, as DNA: TGTGCCAGCAGCTTCAACTATTTAGACAATGAGCAGTTCTTC.